A single sample is the source of the 8 T cell receptor beta chains below, sequenced in a study of blood T cell repertoires in COVID-19. The method was immunoSEQ multiplex PCR; TCRdb's version includes in-frame clones alone and lacks a portion of them. The sample carries approximately 250,000 clones, 65% to 90% recorded once. The sequencing input was peripheral blood. These receptors were taken from a woman aged 50 to 65 with acute or convalescent COVID-19.

A remark on this clone: The same CDR3 also results from other DNA sequences found in this sample. The chain has TRBV18 and TRBJ1-1; tentatively, D is TRBD1 (5 bases). V gave up 3 bases and J gave up 1 base, with 6 bases separating them. Germline CDR1 KGHSH, CDR2 LQKENI. This CDR3 has 13 residues. CDR3 protein: CASSPQGNTEAFF. Here the CDR3 DNA reads TGTGCCAGCTCACCTCAGGGGAACACTGAAGCTTTCTTT.

V gene TRBV11-1 combines with J gene TRBJ2-1; D not certain. CDR1 and CDR2 from the germline V gene are SGHAT and FQDESV (reference sequence). The V end lost 3 bases, the J end lost 4 bases, and 13 bases lay between the germline ends. This CDR3 comprises 15 residues. CDR3 region: CASSFPERGYNEQFF. DNA for the CDR3: TGTGCCAGCAGCTTCCCCGAACGCGGATACAATGAGCAGTTCTTC.

The rearrangement links TRBV11-2 to TRBJ1-1; D gene ambiguous. Germline CDR1 SGHAT, CDR2 FQNNGV. Trimming removed 5 bases at V and 8 bases at J, with 9 bases between. This CDR3 region has 11 residues. The CDR3 DNA reads as TGTGCCAGCAGCGAGCCTAGGGAAGCTTTCTTT. This encodes CASSEPREAFF.

J is TRBJ2-2 and V is TRBV28; 7 bases match TRBD1. This CDR3 contains 16 residues. CDR1 is MDHEN and CDR2 is SYDVKM in the germline V gene. The junction had 11 bases not matched to a gene; V was cut back by 5 bases and J by 5 bases. CDR3 sequence: CASSRETGSGTGELFF. The CDR3 DNA is TGTGCCAGCAGTAGGGAGACAGGGTCTGGGACCGGGGAGCTGTTTTTT.

CDR3 nucleotide sequence: TGTGCCAGCAGCTTAAGTATAGCGGAGAGCTCCTACAATGAGCAGTTCTTC. This translates into CASSLSIAESSYNEQFF. The chain joins TRBV7-6 to TRBJ2-1; a possible D gene is TRBD2 (6 bases). Germline V gene data show CDR1 as SGHVS and CDR2 as FNYEAQ. The CDR3 covers 17 residues. The V gene lost 2 bases and the J gene lost 0 bases, with 14 bases spanning the gap.

This clone was found once. The chain carries TRBV5-6 and TRBJ2-1, with no clear D. Germline V gene sequence: CDR1 SGHDT, CDR2 YYEEEE. The CDR3 is 14 residues long. V dropped 2 bases and J dropped 3 bases, with 9 bases sitting between them. CDR3 loop: CASSFQVLYNEQFF. In DNA, the CDR3 is TGTGCCAGCAGCTTTCAGGTTCTCTACAATGAGCAGTTCTTC.

This chain links TRBV29-1 with TRBJ1-3; TRBD1 might be the D (6 bases). CDR3 length: 16 amino acids. The germline V gene encodes CDR1 SQVTM and CDR2 ANQGSEA. The germline V and J ends were trimmed by 0 bases and 2 bases, with 14 bases remaining between them. The CDR3 DNA follows: TGCAGCGTTGAAGATACAGGGAGCGGAGCTGGAAACACCATATATTTT. Encoded protein: CSVEDTGSGAGNTIYF.

This clone was seen a handful of times. The V and J genes are TRBV12-5 and TRBJ1-1; D perhaps matches TRBD1 (5 bases). CDR1 is LGHNT and CDR2 is FRNRAP in the germline V gene. The CDR3 runs to 14 residues. Trimming removed 0 bases from V and 6 bases from J, with 11 bases in between. CDR3 sequence: CASGLVQVIAEAFF. The CDR3 region has the DNA TGTGCTAGTGGTTTGGTACAGGTTATTGCTGAAGCTTTCTTT.